The 31 T cell receptor beta chains given below trace back to one sample, sequenced in a study of cytomegalovirus exposure and HLA in healthy donors (TCRdb year 2017). The library was prepared using the immunoSEQ multiplex PCR assay. A mixture of 60 forward primers for TCR Vbeta segments and 13 reverse primers for TCR Jbeta segments was used in the multiplex PCR. This is the immuneACCESS table as TCRdb keeps it, with only in-frame sequences that have V and J called. A part of the clones is gone; compared with another copy, unresolved V genes explain less than half, and the rest is unexplained. The sample has about 140,000 clones on record, over 60% of them singletons. Approximately 2% of the sample is taken by the ten largest. The source material was PBMCs. The receptor set was obtained from a female donor in good health and CMV-seropositive.

CDR3 in amino acids: CASSLAGFETQYF. The CDR3 DNA sequence: TGCGCCAGCAGCTTAGCGGGGTTTGAGACCCAGTACTTC. The rearrangement links TRBV5-1 to TRBJ2-5; 7 positions match TRBD2. V gave up 2 bases and J gave up 5 bases; unmatched junction bases: 3. Per the germline V gene, CDR1 is SGHRS and CDR2 is YFSETQ. The CDR3 contains 13 residues.

V gene TRBV28 combines with J gene TRBJ1-1, with D hard to call. Deletions cut 7 bases from V and 0 bases from J, with 12 bases between. This CDR3 has 14 amino acids. The germline V gene encodes CDR1 MDHEN and CDR2 SYDVKM. The DNA of the CDR3 is TGTGCCAGCACAGTCTCCGGGATGAACACTGAAGCTTTCTTT. It translates to CASTVSGMNTEAFF.

The chain joins TRBV2 to TRBJ2-7; 7 bases fit TRBD1. Losses at the gene ends were 6 bases for V and 0 bases for J; bases not matched to a gene: 5. Per germline, CDR1 SNHLY and CDR2 FYNNEI. This CDR3 spans 14 amino acids. The CDR3 spells CASSTRGNSYEQYF. For the CDR3, the DNA is TGTGCCAGCAGCACCAGGGGGAACTCCTACGAGCAGTACTTC.

V gene TRBV2 combines with J gene TRBJ1-5; 10 nucleotides align to TRBD1. The V and J ends lost 3 bases and 6 bases, in that order; junction bases with no gene match: 5. The CDR3 sequence is 15 residues long. Germline V CDR1 and CDR2: SNHLY, FYNNEI. The CDR3 DNA reads as TGTGCCAGCAGTGAGACAGGGGGCGAAGGTCAGCCCCAGCATTTT. Its protein is CASSETGGEGQPQHF.

This chain connects TRBV10-1 to TRBJ2-5, with D perhaps TRBD2 (5 bases). The CDR3 runs to 15 residues. Trimming stripped 3 bases from V and 6 bases from J, with 17 bases between. The germline CDR1 and CDR2 sequences are WNHNN and SYGVQD (reference sequence). CDR3 sequence: CASSDGGLGTKTQYF. CDR3 DNA: TGCGCCAGCAGTGACGGAGGACTGGGCACCAAGACCCAGTACTTC.

A remark on this clone: The CDR3 does not end in the conserved phenylalanine or tryptophan, so this is likely a read error. This sequence joins TRBV5-1 and TRBJ1-1; tentatively, D is TRBD1 (6 bases). There are 15 residues in the CDR3. The germline gives CDR1 SGHRS, CDR2 YFSETQ. Trimming took 4 bases from V and 4 from J, leaving 17 bases between them. The DNA for the CDR3 is TGCGCCAGCAGCCACCGGACAGCCACCCTCACTGAAGCTTTCCTT. It yields the protein CASSHRTATLTEAFL.

The chain's CDR3 is CASARTGQSEQFF. For the CDR3, the DNA is TGTGCCAGCGCTAGGACAGGGCAAAGTGAGCAGTTCTTC. The chain combines TRBV2 with TRBJ2-1, with TRBD1 matching 8 bases. V shed 8 bases and J 9 bases; nucleotides not matched to a gene: 9. Germline CDR1 is SNHLY and CDR2 is FYNNEI. This CDR3 is built from 13 residues.

The chain employs TRBV14 and TRBJ2-1, with D unclear. The V end lost 0 bases, the J end lost 9 bases, and 9 bases lay between the germline ends. CDR1 is SGHDN, CDR2 FVKESK, per germline. This CDR3 is 13 amino acids long. The CDR3 region is CASSQETRSEQFF. The CDR3 DNA is TGTGCCAGCAGCCAAGAAACGAGAAGTGAGCAGTTCTTC.

The sample holds one count of this clone. J is TRBJ1-4 and V is TRBV5-6; no clear D gene. The CDR3 loop spans 16 amino acids. V shed 0 bases and J shed 8 bases, with 17 bases lying between them. CDR1 SGHDT and CDR2 YYEEEE come from the germline V gene. CDR3 protein: CASSLAPGLDGEKLFF. The CDR3, as DNA: TGTGCCAGCAGCTTGGCCCCGGGTCTCGACGGGGAAAAACTGTTTTTT. Using reference TRBV5-6 and TRBJ1-4 for the parts outside the CDR3, the full variable domain is DAGVTQSPTHLIKTRGQQVTLRCSPKSGHDTVSWYQQALGQGPQFIFQYYEEEERQRGNFPDRFSGHQFPNYSSELNVNALLLGDSALYLCASSLAPGLDGEKLFFGSGTQLSVL.

The rearrangement joins TRBV29-1 to TRBJ1-2; D uncertain. This CDR3 is 13 amino acids long. Germline V gives CDR1 SQVTM, CDR2 ANQGSEA. The ends were cut back, 1 base at V and 5 bases at J, with 11 bases in the middle. CDR3 in DNA: TGCAGCGTTGAAGGGGTACTAGGATATGGCTACACCTTC. This codes for CSVEGVLGYGYTF.

This clone was observed a handful of times. The rearrangement joins TRBV6-1 to TRBJ2-7, with TRBD1 as a possible D gene (6 bases). The germline V and J ends were trimmed by 6 bases and 1 base, with 13 bases remaining between them. CDR1 MNHNS and CDR2 SASEGT come from the germline V gene. The CDR3 has 14 residues. The CDR3, as DNA: TGTGCCAGCAGGAGAACAGGGTGGTCCTACGAGCAGTACTTC. Its translation is CASRRTGWSYEQYF.

The chain joins TRBV2 to TRBJ2-5; TRBD2 matches 9 bases. After removal of 10 bases from V and 3 bases from J, the junction contained 6 bases not matched to a gene. The CDR3 has 13 amino acids. CDR1 and CDR2 (germline): SNHLY, FYNNEI. In nucleotides, the CDR3 is TGTGCCACGTACAGCGGGAGGAAAGAGACCCAGTACTTC. This sequence encodes CATYSGRKETQYF.

CDR3 nucleotide sequence: TGCAGCGTTGAGTCATACGGGGTCTCTGGAAACACCATATATTTT. This codes for CSVESYGVSGNTIYF. The V gene is TRBV29-1, the J gene TRBJ1-3; no definite D call. The germline CDR1 and CDR2 sequences are SQVTM and ANQGSEA. The CDR3 consists of 15 residues. The V and J ends lost 3 bases and 0 bases respectively, with 12 bases between them.

This clone has just one count. This rearrangement joins TRBV28 to TRBJ1-3, with no clear D. The CDR3 totals 15 residues. The V and J ends lost 7 bases and 8 bases respectively, with 21 bases between them. Germline V gene data show CDR1 as MDHEN and CDR2 as SYDVKM. The chain's CDR3 is CASTDPRAYGDTIYF. The DNA of the CDR3 is TGTGCCAGCACCGATCCTCGGGCCTACGGGGACACCATATATTTT.

The V gene is TRBV7-9, the J gene TRBJ2-5, with a weak D call TRBD2 (6 bases). CDR1 is SEHNR and CDR2 is FQNEAQ in the germline V gene (reference sequence). There are 15 residues in the CDR3. V was trimmed by 6 bases and J by 2 bases, leaving 16 bases between them. This CDR3 is CASSNQSGWQETQYF. DNA of the CDR3: TGTGCCAGCAGTAACCAGAGCGGGTGGCAAGAGACCCAGTACTTC. The variable domain in full, with the rest retrieved from reference TRBV7-9 and TRBJ2-5, is DTGVSQNPRHKITKRGQNVTFRCDPISEHNRLYWYRQTLGQGPEFLTYFQNEAQLEKSRLLSDRFSAERPKGSFSTLEIQRTEQGDSAMYLCASSNQSGWQETQYFGPGTRLLVL.

V is TRBV5-6 and J is TRBJ2-7; weak D call: TRBD2 (5 bases). V shed 0 bases and J shed 4 bases, with 17 bases lying between them. The CDR3 is 16 residues long. CDR1 is SGHDT, CDR2 YYEEEE, per germline. CDR3 amino acids: CASSLDREFERYEQYF. CDR3 sequence (DNA): TGTGCCAGCAGCTTGGATCGGGAATTTGAACGATACGAGCAGTACTTC.

The rearrangement links TRBV27 to TRBJ2-2; D call uncertain. The CDR3 covers 12 residues. The V end was cut by 5 bases, the J end by 4 bases, with 5 bases between. Germline-derived CDR1 and CDR2 are MNHEY and SMNVEV (reference sequence). The CDR3 DNA sequence: TGTGCCAGCAGTCCGGGCACCGGGGAGCTGTTTTTT. It translates to CASSPGTGELFF.

This rearrangement joins TRBV7-9 to TRBJ2-4; the match to TRBD2 covers 12 bases. The CDR3 has 16 residues. V was clipped by 1 base and J by 8 bases; unmatched bases: 6. Germline V gene data show CDR1 as SEHNR and CDR2 as FQNEAQ (reference sequence). CDR3 residues: CASSLGTSGIGDIQYF. The CDR3, as DNA: TGTGCCAGCAGCTTAGGGACTAGCGGGATCGGGGACATTCAGTACTTC.

The chain employs TRBV12-5 and TRBJ2-1; TRBD2 aligns across 10 bases. The CDR3 has 15 amino acids. Germline CDR1 and CDR2: LGHNT and FRNRAP. The V and J ends lost 1 base and 8 bases, in that order; junction bases with no gene match: 5. This CDR3 reads CASGLDSGGADEQFF. DNA for the CDR3: TGTGCTAGTGGTTTGGACAGCGGGGGGGCGGATGAGCAGTTCTTC. The full variable domain, its missing parts supplied by reference TRBV12-5 and TRBJ2-1, is DARVTQTPRHKVTEMGQEVTMRCQPILGHNTVFWYRQTMMQGLELLAYFRNRAPLDDSGMPKDRFSAEMPDATLATLKIQPSEPRDSAVYFCASGLDSGGADEQFFGPGTRLTVL.

The chain has TRBV29-1 and TRBJ2-1, with TRBD1 matching over 9 bases. CDR1 SQVTM and CDR2 ANQGSEA come from the germline V gene. V was clipped by 7 bases and J by 10 bases; unmatched bases: 14. This CDR3 comprises 14 residues. The CDR3 reads CSAEGPWTGEEQFF. The CDR3 nucleotides read TGCAGCGCCGAAGGGCCGTGGACAGGGGAGGAGCAGTTCTTC.

This clone was detected once. V and J are TRBV7-9 and TRBJ2-5; 8 nucleotides agree with TRBD2. The DNA end is a closer match to TRBJ2-7, so the J assignment may be wrong. The CDR3 contains 15 residues. Germline-derived CDR1 and CDR2 are SEHNR and FQNEAQ (reference sequence). CDR3 sequence reads: CASSPTSGAIYEQYF. The DNA of the CDR3 is TGTGCCAGCAGCCCTACTAGCGGAGCGATCTACGAGCAGTACTTC.

The chain links TRBV30 to TRBJ1-4; D may be TRBD1 (5 bases). Germline V gives CDR1 GTSNPN, CDR2 SVGIG (reference sequence). The length of the CDR3 is 14 residues. Trimming pared 0 bases from V and 11 bases from J, leaving 16 bases between. The CDR3 region is CAWSVPGGGMKLFF. The CDR3 coding sequence is TGTGCCTGGAGTGTCCCGGGGGGAGGAATGAAACTGTTTTTT.

This chain uses TRBV5-1 with TRBJ1-2; maybe TRBD1 (5 bases). This CDR3 is 14 amino acids long. Germline CDR1 SGHRS, CDR2 YFSETQ. V lost 4 bases and J 1 base, leaving 11 bases between the germline ends. The CDR3 DNA sequence: TGCGCCAGCAGCCATCGACAGAGTAACTATGGCTACACCTTC. Translated, it gives CASSHRQSNYGYTF.

The chain has TRBV6-1 and TRBJ1-2, with 9 bases matching TRBD1. Germline-derived CDR1 and CDR2 are MNHNS and SASEGT. V was pared by 8 bases and J by 8 bases, with 6 bases of the junction left unmatched. This CDR3 comprises 12 residues. CDR3 region: CASGDRVRGYTF. The CDR3 DNA reads TGTGCCAGCGGGGACAGGGTAAGAGGCTACACCTTC.

V is TRBV19 and J is TRBJ1-1, with TRBD1 matching over 7 bases. The CDR3 has 15 residues. The V segment lost 5 bases and the J segment 0 bases; nucleotides outside the gene matches: 6. CDR1 and CDR2 from the germline V gene are LNHDA and SQIVND (reference sequence). The CDR3 DNA reads TGTGCCAGTAGTGCCTTTGACAGGGTGAACACTGAAGCTTTCTTT. Protein sequence: CASSAFDRVNTEAFF.

J is TRBJ1-2 and V is TRBV6-1; unclear D gene. V gave up 0 bases and J gave up 2 bases, with 4 bases separating them. The CDR3 sequence is 13 residues long. Per the germline V gene, CDR1 is MNHNS and CDR2 is SASEGT. CDR3 protein: CASSEALNYGYTF. As DNA, the CDR3 is TGTGCCAGCAGTGAAGCGCTAAACTATGGCTACACCTTC.

Turning to this clone: One junction end disagrees with the germline gene, perhaps due to a read error. The chain has TRBV19 and TRBJ1-1; D unresolved. CDR3 length: 14 residues. Germline CDR1 is LNHDA and CDR2 is SQIVND (reference sequence). The CDR3 DNA reads as TGTGCCTGTAGGATGGGGTTCGGGGTCACTGAAGCTTTCTTT. Translated: CACRMGFGVTEAFF.

CDR3 residues: CATSRPTEGDNEQFF. In nucleotides, the CDR3 is TGTGCCACCAGCAGACCGACCGAGGGAGACAATGAGCAGTTCTTC. V gene TRBV15 combines with J gene TRBJ2-1; D possibly corresponds to TRBD2 (5 bases). Germline V gives CDR1 LNHNV, CDR2 YYDKDF (reference sequence). This CDR3 has 15 amino acids. V was trimmed by 2 bases and J by 5 bases, leaving 13 bases between them.

CDR3 amino acids: CASSATGPAKNIQYF. The CDR3 bases are TGTGCCAGCAGCGCCACAGGCCCAGCCAAAAACATTCAGTACTTC. The V call is TRBV21-1, the J call TRBJ2-4; the table's D call, TRBD1, was not checked against the DNA. TRBV21-1 is noted as a pseudogene. CDR3 length: 15 residues.

The CDR3 region has the DNA TGTGCCAGTCGGCAAACTAGCGGGAGGGCAACGTACAATGAGCAGTTCTTC. This translates into CASRQTSGRATYNEQFF. The chain has TRBV19 and TRBJ2-1; the match to TRBD2 covers 13 bases. Germline CDR1 and CDR2: LNHDA and SQIVND (reference sequence). The CDR3 runs to 17 residues. V was clipped by 8 bases and J by 4 bases; unmatched bases: 11.

This clone has more than one count but fewer than ten. The chain couples TRBV9 to TRBJ2-2; 8 bases fit TRBD2. The trim removed 4 bases at V and 4 bases at J, leaving 15 bases unmatched. Germline values: CDR1 SGDLS, CDR2 YYNGEE. The CDR3 is 18 amino acids. The CDR3 here is CASSSSPLAAGGTGELFF. As DNA, the CDR3 is TGTGCCAGCAGCAGCTCCCCACTAGCGGCGGGGGGCACCGGGGAGCTGTTTTTT.